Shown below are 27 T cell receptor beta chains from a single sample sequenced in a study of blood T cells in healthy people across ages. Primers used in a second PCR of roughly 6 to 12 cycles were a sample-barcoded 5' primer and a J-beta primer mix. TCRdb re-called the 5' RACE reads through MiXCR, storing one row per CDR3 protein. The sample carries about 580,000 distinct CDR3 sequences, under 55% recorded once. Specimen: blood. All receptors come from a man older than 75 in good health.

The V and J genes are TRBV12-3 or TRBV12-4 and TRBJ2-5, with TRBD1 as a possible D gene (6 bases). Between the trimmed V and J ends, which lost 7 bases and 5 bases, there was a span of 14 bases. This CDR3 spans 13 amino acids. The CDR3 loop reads CASTNRVRETQYF. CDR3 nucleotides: TGTGCCAGCACCAACAGGGTTAGGGAGACCCAGTACTTC.

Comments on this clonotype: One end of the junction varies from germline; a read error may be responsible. CDR3 sequence reads: CASTLQGAAGELFF. The CDR3 bases are TGTGCCAGCACCTTACAGGGGGCGGCTGGGGAGCTGTTTTTT. V gene TRBV7-3 combines with J gene TRBJ2-2, with 9 bases identical to TRBD1. Looked up from germline, CDR1 is SGHTA and CDR2 is FQGTGA. The CDR3 totals 14 residues.

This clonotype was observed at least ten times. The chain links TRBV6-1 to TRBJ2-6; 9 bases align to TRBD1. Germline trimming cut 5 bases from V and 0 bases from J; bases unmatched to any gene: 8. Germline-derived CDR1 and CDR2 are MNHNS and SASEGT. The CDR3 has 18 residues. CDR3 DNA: TGTGCCAGCAGTAAAGGACAGGGGACCCGCTCTGGGGCCAACGTCCTGACTTTC. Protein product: CASSKGQGTRSGANVLTF.

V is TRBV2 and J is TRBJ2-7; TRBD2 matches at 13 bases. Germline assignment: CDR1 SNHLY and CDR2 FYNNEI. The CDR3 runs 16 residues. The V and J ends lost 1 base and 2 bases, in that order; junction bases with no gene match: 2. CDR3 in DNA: TGTGCCAGCAGTGAAGAGGGGACTAGCGGGACCTACGAGCAGTACTTC. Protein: CASSEEGTSGTYEQYF.

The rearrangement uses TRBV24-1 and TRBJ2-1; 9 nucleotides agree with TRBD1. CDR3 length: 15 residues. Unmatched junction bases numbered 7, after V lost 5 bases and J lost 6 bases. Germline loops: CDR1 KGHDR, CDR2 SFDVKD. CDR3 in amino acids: CATSAAGQGSNEQFF. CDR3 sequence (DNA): TGTGCCACCAGTGCGGCGGGACAGGGAAGCAATGAGCAGTTCTTC.

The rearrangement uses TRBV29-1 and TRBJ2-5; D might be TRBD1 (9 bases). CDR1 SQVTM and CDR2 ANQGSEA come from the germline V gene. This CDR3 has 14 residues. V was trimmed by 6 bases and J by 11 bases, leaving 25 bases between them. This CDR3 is CSVAGGQGAHGQYF. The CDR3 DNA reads TGCAGCGTGGCGGGGGGACAGGGAGCCCACGGGCAGTACTTC.

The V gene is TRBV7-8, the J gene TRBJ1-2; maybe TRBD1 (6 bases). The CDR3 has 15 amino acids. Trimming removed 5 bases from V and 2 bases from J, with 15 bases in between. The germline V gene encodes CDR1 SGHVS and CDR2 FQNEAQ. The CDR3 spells CASSQGGGPNYGYTF. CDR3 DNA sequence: TGTGCCAGCAGCCAAGGGGGAGGCCCGAACTATGGCTACACCTTC.

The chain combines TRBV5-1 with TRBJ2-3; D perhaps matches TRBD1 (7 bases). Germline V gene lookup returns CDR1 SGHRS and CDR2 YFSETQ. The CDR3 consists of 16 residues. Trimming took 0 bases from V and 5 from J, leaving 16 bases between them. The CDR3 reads CASSLGPAGGIDTQYF. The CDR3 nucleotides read TGCGCCAGCAGCTTGGGGCCCGCAGGGGGGATAGATACGCAGTATTTT.

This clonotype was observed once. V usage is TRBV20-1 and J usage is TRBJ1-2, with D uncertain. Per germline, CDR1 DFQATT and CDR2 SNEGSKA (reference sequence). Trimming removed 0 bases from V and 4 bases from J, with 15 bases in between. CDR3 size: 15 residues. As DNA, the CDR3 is TGCAGTGCTAGAGATCAGGCGGGGAACCGCTATGGCTACACCTTC. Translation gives CSARDQAGNRYGYTF.

The CDR3 here is CSATDRRGSGNTIYF. The CDR3 bases are TGCAGTGCAACGGACAGGCGGGGCTCTGGAAACACCATATATTTT. The gene calls are TRBV20-1 and TRBJ1-3, with 7 bases aligning to TRBD1. The germline V gene encodes CDR1 DFQATT and CDR2 SNEGSKA (reference sequence). The CDR3 covers 15 residues. V was clipped by 6 bases and J by 0 bases; unmatched bases: 8.

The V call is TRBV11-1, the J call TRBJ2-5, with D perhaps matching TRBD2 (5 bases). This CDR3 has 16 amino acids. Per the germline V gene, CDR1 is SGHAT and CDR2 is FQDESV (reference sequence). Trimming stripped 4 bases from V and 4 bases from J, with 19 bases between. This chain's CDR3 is CASSSGMSRDVETQYF. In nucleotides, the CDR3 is TGTGCCAGCAGCTCCGGGATGTCACGGGATGTAGAGACCCAGTACTTC.

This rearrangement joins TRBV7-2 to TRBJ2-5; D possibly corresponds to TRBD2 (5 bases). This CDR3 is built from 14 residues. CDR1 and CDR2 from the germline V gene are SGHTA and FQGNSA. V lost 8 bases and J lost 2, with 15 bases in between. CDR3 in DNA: TGTGCCAGCGCCGTAGGACTTCTTCAAGAGACCCAGTACTTC. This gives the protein CASAVGLLQETQYF.

CDR3 in DNA: TGTGCCAGCAGCACAAGAAGACAGGGACAGGGCACAGATACGCAGTATTTT. Its protein product is CASSTRRQGQGTDTQYF. The chain carries TRBV7-8 and TRBJ2-3; 8 bases map to TRBD1. CDR1 and CDR2 from the germline V gene are SGHVS and FQNEAQ. The CDR3 length is 17 residues. V was clipped by 5 bases and J by 1 base; unmatched bases: 11.

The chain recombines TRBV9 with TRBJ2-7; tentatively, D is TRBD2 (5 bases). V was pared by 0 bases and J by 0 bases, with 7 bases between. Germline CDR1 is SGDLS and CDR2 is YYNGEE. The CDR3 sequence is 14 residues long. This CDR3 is CASSVGENSYEQYF. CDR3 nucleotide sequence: TGTGCCAGCAGCGTAGGGGAGAACTCCTACGAGCAGTACTTC.

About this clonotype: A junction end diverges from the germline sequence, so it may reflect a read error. DNA of the CDR3: TGTGCCTGCAGTTACGGTGGCCGCACTGAAGCTTTCTTT. Translated, it gives CACSYGGRTEAFF. The V call is TRBV6-5, the J call TRBJ1-1; D uncertain. Germline assignment: CDR1 MNHEY and CDR2 SVGAGI. CDR3 length: 13 residues.

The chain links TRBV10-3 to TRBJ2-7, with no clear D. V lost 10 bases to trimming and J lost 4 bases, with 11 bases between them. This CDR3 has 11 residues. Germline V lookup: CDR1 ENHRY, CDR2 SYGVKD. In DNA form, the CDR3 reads TGTGCCACCTTGGCCACGTACGAGCAGTACTTC. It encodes CATLATYEQYF.

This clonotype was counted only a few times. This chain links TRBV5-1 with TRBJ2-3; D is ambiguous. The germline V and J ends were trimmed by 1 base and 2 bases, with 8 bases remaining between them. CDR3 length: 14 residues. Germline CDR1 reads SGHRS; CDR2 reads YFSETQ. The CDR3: CASSLIPATDTQYF. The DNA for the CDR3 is TGCGCCAGCAGCTTGATACCGGCCACAGATACGCAGTATTTT. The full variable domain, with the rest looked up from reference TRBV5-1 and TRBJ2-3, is KAGVTQTPRYLIKTRGQQVTLSCSPISGHRSVSWYQQTPGQGLQFLFEYFSETQRNKGNFPGRFSGRQFSNSRSEMNVSTLELGDSALYLCASSLIPATDTQYFGPGTRLTVL.

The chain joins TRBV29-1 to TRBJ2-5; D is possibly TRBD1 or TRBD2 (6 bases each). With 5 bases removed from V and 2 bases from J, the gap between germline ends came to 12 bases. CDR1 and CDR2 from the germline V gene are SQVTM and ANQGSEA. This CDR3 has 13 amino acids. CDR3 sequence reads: CSVKRGQQETQYF. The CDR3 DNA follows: TGCAGCGTTAAACGGGGGCAACAAGAGACCCAGTACTTC.

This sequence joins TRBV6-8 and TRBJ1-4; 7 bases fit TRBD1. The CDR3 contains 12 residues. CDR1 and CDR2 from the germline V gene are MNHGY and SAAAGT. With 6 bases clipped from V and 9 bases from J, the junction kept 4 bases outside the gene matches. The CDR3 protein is CASRRQGKKLFF. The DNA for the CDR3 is TGTGCCAGCAGAAGACAGGGAAAAAAACTGTTTTTT.

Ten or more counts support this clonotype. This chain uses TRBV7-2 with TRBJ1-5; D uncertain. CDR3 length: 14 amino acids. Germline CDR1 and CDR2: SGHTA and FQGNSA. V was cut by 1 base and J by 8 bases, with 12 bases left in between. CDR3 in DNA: TGTGCCAGCAGCTTAGAGTCAGGACGGAAGCCCCAGCATTTT. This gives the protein CASSLESGRKPQHF.

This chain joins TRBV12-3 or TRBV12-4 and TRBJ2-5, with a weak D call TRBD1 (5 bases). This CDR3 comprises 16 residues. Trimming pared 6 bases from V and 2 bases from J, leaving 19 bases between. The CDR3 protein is CASSPQGRATQETQYF. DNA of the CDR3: TGTGCCAGCAGCCCCCAAGGCAGGGCGACACAAGAGACCCAGTACTTC.

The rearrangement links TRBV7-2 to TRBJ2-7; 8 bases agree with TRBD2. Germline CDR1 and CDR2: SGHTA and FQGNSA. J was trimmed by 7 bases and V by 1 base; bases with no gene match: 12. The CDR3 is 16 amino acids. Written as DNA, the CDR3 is TGTGCCAGCAGCTTAGGGCTAGCGGGCCCCTACAATGAGCAGTACTTC. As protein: CASSLGLAGPYNEQYF.

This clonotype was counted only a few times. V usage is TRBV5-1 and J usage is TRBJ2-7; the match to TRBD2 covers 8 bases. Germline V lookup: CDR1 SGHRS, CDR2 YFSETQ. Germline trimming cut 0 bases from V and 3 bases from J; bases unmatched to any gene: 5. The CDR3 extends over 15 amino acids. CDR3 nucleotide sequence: TGCGCCAGCAGCTTGGGACTAGCGAGCTACTACGAGCAGTACTTC. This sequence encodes CASSLGLASYYEQYF.

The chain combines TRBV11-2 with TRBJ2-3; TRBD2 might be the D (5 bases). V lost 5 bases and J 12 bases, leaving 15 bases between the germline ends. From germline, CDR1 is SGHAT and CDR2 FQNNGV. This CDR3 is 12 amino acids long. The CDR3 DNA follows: TGTGCCAGCAGCCCCAGCGGAGACGGCCAGTATTTT. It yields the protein CASSPSGDGQYF.

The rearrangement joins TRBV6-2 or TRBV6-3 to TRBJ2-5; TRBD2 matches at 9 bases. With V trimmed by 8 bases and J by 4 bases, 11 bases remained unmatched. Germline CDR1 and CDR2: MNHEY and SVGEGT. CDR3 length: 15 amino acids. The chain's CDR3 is CASSPAGGVVETQYF. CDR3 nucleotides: TGTGCCAGCTCCCCAGCGGGAGGAGTAGTAGAGACCCAGTACTTC.

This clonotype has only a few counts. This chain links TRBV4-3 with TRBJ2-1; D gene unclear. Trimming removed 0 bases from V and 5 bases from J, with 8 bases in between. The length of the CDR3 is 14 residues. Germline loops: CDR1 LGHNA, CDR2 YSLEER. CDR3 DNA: TGCGCCAGCAGCCAAGAGGGTACGGACAATGAGCAGTTCTTC. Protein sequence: CASSQEGTDNEQFF.

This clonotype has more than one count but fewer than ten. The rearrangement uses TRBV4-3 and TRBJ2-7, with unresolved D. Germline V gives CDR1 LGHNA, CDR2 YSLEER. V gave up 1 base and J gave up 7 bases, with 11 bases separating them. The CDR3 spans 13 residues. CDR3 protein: CASSQVTTREQYF. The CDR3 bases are TGCGCCAGCAGCCAAGTGACCACCCGGGAGCAGTACTTC.